The 27 T cell receptor beta chains below all came from one sample that was sequenced in a study of metastatic and nonmetastatic thyroid tumors. Prior to thyroid surgery, none of the patients had received any treatment. TCRdb called clones again from the PCR reads with MiXCR. Of 5,500 or so clones listed, 33% are singletons. Sequenced material: adjacent normal tissue. These receptors originate from a male donor with papillary thyroid cancer or a benign thyroid nodule (not recorded which). Some clones in this sample may be carry-over from other donors' samples.

Within the sample, this clone is large. CDR3 amino acids: CATKQGDFNQPQHF. CDR3 sequence (DNA): TGTGCCACCAAACAGGGGGATTTCAATCAGCCCCAGCATTTT. This chain joins TRBV28 and TRBJ1-5; 8 nucleotides align to TRBD1. V trimming: 10 bases; J trimming: 3 bases; junction bases outside the gene matches: 8. Germline V CDR1 and CDR2: MDHEN, SYDVKM. CDR3 length: 14 amino acids.

V is TRBV11-2 and J is TRBJ2-7; 8 bases agree with TRBD2. Losses at the gene ends were 1 base for V and 1 base for J; bases not matched to a gene: 12. Germline CDR1 and CDR2: SGHAT and FQNNGV. CDR3 size: 18 residues. CDR3 bases: TGTGCCAGCAGCTTAGTCTTCCCCAGCAGCGGGAGTTCCTACGAGCAGTACTTC. This encodes CASSLVFPSSGSSYEQYF.

This sequence joins TRBV15 and TRBJ2-6; 7 positions match TRBD1. V was clipped by 8 bases and J by 2 bases; unmatched bases: 0. Germline-derived CDR1 and CDR2 are LNHNV and YYDKDF (reference sequence). The CDR3 has 13 residues. CDR3 sequence reads: CATQGAGANVLTF. The CDR3 DNA sequence: TGTGCCACCCAGGGGGCTGGGGCCAACGTCCTGACTTTC.

This clone was observed a few times. In nucleotides, the CDR3 is TGTGCCAGCACCTCTACACCGGGACAGGGTAACAAAGAGACCCAGTACTTC. Translation: CASTSTPGQGNKETQYF. The chain couples TRBV6-1 to TRBJ2-5; TRBD1 agrees at 9 bases. V gave up 7 bases and J gave up 3 bases; unmatched junction bases: 15. The CDR3 contains 17 residues. Germline CDR1 reads MNHNS; CDR2 reads SASEGT.

This clone was seen more than once but under ten times. The chain employs TRBV19 and TRBJ2-7; no clear D gene. Germline V gene sequence: CDR1 LNHDA, CDR2 SQIVND (reference sequence). The CDR3 is 13 residues long. The V end lost 2 bases, the J end lost 2 bases, and 7 bases lay between the germline ends. The DNA for the CDR3 is TGTGCCAGTAGTATAAGGGTCGCCTACGAGCAGTACTTC. Translating gives CASSIRVAYEQYF.

This rearrangement joins TRBV15 to TRBJ2-7, with D tentatively TRBD2 (7 bases). V lost 0 bases and J lost 5, with 14 bases in between. The germline gives CDR1 LNHNV, CDR2 YYDKDF (reference sequence). The CDR3 extends over 15 amino acids. The CDR3: CATSRDLTGRDEQYF. CDR3 DNA sequence: TGTGCCACCAGCAGAGATCTTACAGGGAGGGACGAGCAGTACTTC.

There are a few counts of this clone. The chain is built from TRBV6-2 or TRBV6-3 and TRBJ2-1; possibly TRBD2 for D (7 bases). There are 14 residues in the CDR3. Germline-derived CDR1 and CDR2 are MNHEY and SVGEGT. Trimming cost V 0 bases and J 12 bases, with 15 bases left between them. The CDR3 DNA reads as TGTGCCAGCAGTTACTCAAGTGGGAGGGGGGGGCAGTTCTTC. Protein sequence: CASSYSSGRGGQFF.

This clone showed up just a few times. V usage is TRBV6-1 and J usage is TRBJ1-5, with 7 bases aligning to TRBD1. This CDR3 has 17 amino acids. In germline, CDR1 is MNHNS, CDR2 SASEGT. With V trimmed by 2 bases and J by 3 bases, 10 bases remained unmatched. CDR3 sequence reads: CASSESGDRGYNQPQHF. CDR3 in DNA: TGTGCCAGCAGTGAATCAGGGGACAGAGGTTACAATCAGCCCCAGCATTTT.

In this sample, this clone turned up a few times. The CDR3 loop is CASNRPWDEQFF. In nucleotides, the CDR3 is TGTGCCAGCAATCGACCCTGGGATGAGCAGTTCTTC. The V and J genes are TRBV6-1 and TRBJ2-1; D unresolved. There are 12 residues in the CDR3. V was shortened by 7 bases and J by 8 bases, with 12 bases between the two germline ends. The germline V gene encodes CDR1 MNHNS and CDR2 SASEGT.

In its sample, this clone was seen a few times. The chain uses TRBV27 and TRBJ2-3; D unclear. Trimming cost V 5 bases and J 2 bases, with 5 bases left between them. The CDR3 contains 12 residues. Germline V gene data show CDR1 as MNHEY and CDR2 as SMNVEV (reference sequence). The CDR3 here is CASSHHTDTQYF. The CDR3 DNA reads TGTGCCAGCAGTCACCACACAGATACGCAGTATTTT.

As to this clone: One end of the junction does not line up with germline, which may come from a read error. This chain links TRBV27 with TRBJ2-7, with 13 bases fitting TRBD2. Germline V gene sequence: CDR1 MNHEY, CDR2 SMNVEV (reference sequence). This CDR3 contains 18 residues. The CDR3 region has the DNA TGTGCCAGCAGTACACTCCCCGGTGGGACTAGCGGGAAGGACGAGAAGTACTTC. It encodes CASSTLPGGTSGKDEKYF.

This clone came up a few times. V and J are TRBV27 and TRBJ2-7; possibly TRBD1 for D (5 bases). Germline CDR1 and CDR2: MNHEY and SMNVEV (reference sequence). The CDR3 extends over 14 amino acids. V lost 3 bases, J lost 0 bases, and 9 bases lay in between. CDR3 region: CASSLTTASYEQYF. The DNA for the CDR3 is TGTGCCAGCAGTTTGACGACAGCCTCCTACGAGCAGTACTTC.

This clone was picked up a small number of times. The chain couples TRBV28 to TRBJ2-7; 11 nucleotides agree with TRBD1. The germline CDR1 and CDR2 sequences are MDHEN and SYDVKM. The V segment lost 5 bases and the J segment 1 base; nucleotides outside the gene matches: 13. This CDR3 spans 18 amino acids. In DNA, the CDR3 is TGTGCCAGCAGTATGGGACAGGGGGATTGGGAGGGATCCTACGAGCAGTACTTC. Its translation: CASSMGQGDWEGSYEQYF.

The genes are TRBV19 and TRBJ2-1; the D is unclear. Germline CDR1 is LNHDA and CDR2 is SQIVND (reference sequence). V gave up 7 bases and J gave up 4 bases, with 8 bases separating them. The CDR3 totals 12 residues. CDR3 amino acids: CASTDTYNEQFF. The CDR3 DNA follows: TGTGCCAGTACTGACACGTACAATGAGCAGTTCTTC.

This clone was found many times. The CDR3 region is CSARGEQGAWYEQYF. As DNA, the CDR3 is TGCAGTGCTAGAGGGGAACAGGGGGCATGGTACGAGCAGTACTTC. This rearrangement joins TRBV20-1 to TRBJ2-7, with 9 bases matching TRBD1. This CDR3 has 15 amino acids. CDR1 is DFQATT, CDR2 SNEGSKA, per germline (reference sequence). Trimming at V came to 1 base and at J to 4 bases, leaving 8 bases not matched to a gene.

This chain joins TRBV19 and TRBJ2-7; 10 bases agree with TRBD1. J was trimmed by 5 bases and V by 7 bases; bases with no gene match: 8. The CDR3 has 14 residues. Germline V lookup: CDR1 LNHDA, CDR2 SQIVND (reference sequence). CDR3 in DNA: TGTGCCAGTATCACAGGGACAGGGGCGGACGAGCAGTACTTC. This translates into CASITGTGADEQYF.

A word on this clone: The conserved phenylalanine or tryptophan normally closing the CDR3 is absent here, so this likely arose from a read error. The chain joins TRBV2 to TRBJ2-7; D gene uncertain. This CDR3 is 12 amino acids long. V was shortened by 7 bases and J by 2 bases, with 9 bases between the two germline ends. Germline values: CDR1 SNHLY, CDR2 FYNNEI. CDR3 DNA sequence: TGTGCCAGCAAGGGTGGGACCTACGAGCAGTACCTC. Encoded protein: CASKGGTYEQYL.

V and J are TRBV7-2 and TRBJ1-4; D is uncertain. This CDR3 is 13 amino acids long. Germline V gene data show CDR1 as SGHTA and CDR2 as FQGNSA. V was clipped by 1 base and J by 5 bases, with 5 bases between them. The CDR3 DNA is TGTGCCAGCAGCTTAGAGCTGAATGAAAAACTGTTTTTT. This codes for CASSLELNEKLFF.

In this sample, this clone turned up a few times. The J gene is TRBJ1-1, the V gene TRBV27; maybe TRBD1 (5 bases). Per the germline V gene, CDR1 is MNHEY and CDR2 is SMNVEV (reference sequence). The length of the CDR3 is 15 residues. Trimming stripped 5 bases from V and 2 bases from J, with 15 bases between. The CDR3 DNA reads TGTGCCAGCAGTACAACGGACAATTATAACACTGAAGCTTTCTTT. Protein sequence: CASSTTDNYNTEAFF.

Only a few counts were recorded for this clone. The chain recombines TRBV19 with TRBJ2-3, with D perhaps matching TRBD1 (6 bases). Looked up from germline, CDR1 is LNHDA and CDR2 is SQIVND (reference sequence). The CDR3 covers 16 residues. Trimming stripped 1 base from V and 5 bases from J, with 16 bases between. CDR3 in DNA: TGTGCCAGTAGTATAGTTAAAACAGGGCGAGAAGATACGCAGTATTTT. It is translated as CASSIVKTGREDTQYF.

In its sample, this clone was seen a few times. The junction and the germline gene differ at one end; a read error may be behind it. V and J are TRBV6-1 and TRBJ1-2, with TRBD1 as a possible D gene (5 bases). This CDR3 is built from 13 residues. Germline CDR1 MNHNS, CDR2 SASEGT. CDR3 residues: CASRLDTNYVYTF. For the CDR3, the DNA is TGTGCCAGCAGGTTGGACACCAACTATGTCTACACCTTC.

The genes are TRBV20-1 and TRBJ2-4; the D gene is possibly TRBD2 (5 bases). V lost 4 bases and J 7 bases, leaving 14 bases between the germline ends. The CDR3 runs to 13 residues. CDR1 DFQATT and CDR2 SNEGSKA come from the germline V gene (reference sequence). The CDR3 DNA reads TGCAGTGCTAATAATGCGGGCCGGAACATTCAGTACTTC. Translated, it gives CSANNAGRNIQYF.

Only one count was recorded for this clone. The gene calls are TRBV9 and TRBJ2-7, with D uncertain. Germline CDR1 is SGDLS and CDR2 is YYNGEE. Trimming removed 0 bases from V and 2 bases from J, with 6 bases in between. The CDR3 has 13 residues. CDR3 DNA sequence: TGTGCCAGCAGCGTAGACTCTACCTACGAGCAGTACTTC. The encoded protein is CASSVDSTYEQYF.

This clone rates as medium-sized. CDR3 sequence reads: CASSLGQVYEQYF. The CDR3 DNA reads TGTGCCAGCAGCTTGGGGCAGGTTTACGAGCAGTACTTC. J is TRBJ2-7 and V is TRBV11-2; TRBD1 might be the D (5 bases). V shed 3 bases and J shed 4 bases, with 10 bases lying between them. The CDR3 is 13 residues long. The germline CDR1 and CDR2 sequences are SGHAT and FQNNGV.

The chain recombines TRBV9 with TRBJ1-4; D possibly corresponds to TRBD1 (6 bases). This CDR3 is 18 amino acids long. Per the germline V gene, CDR1 is SGDLS and CDR2 is YYNGEE. Trimming left V 5 bases short and J 14 bases short, with 34 bases between. The CDR3 DNA is TGTGCCAGCAGAGCTTCGCCCCTCATGGACAGCAATAATGGAAAGCTGTTTTTT. Protein: CASRASPLMDSNNGKLFF.

The J gene is TRBJ2-5, the V gene TRBV12-3 or TRBV12-4; D assignment may be TRBD1 or TRBD2 (5 bases each). This CDR3 comprises 13 residues. Deletions cut 6 bases from V and 5 bases from J, with 13 bases between. CDR3 protein: CASSLGTAETQYF. DNA for the CDR3: TGTGCCAGCAGCCTTGGGACGGCGGAGACCCAGTACTTC.

V is TRBV29-1 and J is TRBJ2-7, with D unresolved. V lost 1 base and J lost 7, with 14 bases in between. Germline CDR1 reads SQVTM; CDR2 reads ANQGSEA. There are 13 residues in the CDR3. The CDR3 DNA follows: TGCAGCGTTGAAGCTTCCCCGACGGGTGAGCAGTACTTC. Amino acid sequence: CSVEASPTGEQYF.